Listed below are T cell receptor beta chains from one sample, sequenced in a study of blood T cell repertoires in COVID-19. The protocol was immunoSEQ multiplex PCR, while the TCRdb copy is restricted to in-frame clones and leaves out a portion. This table holds 300,000 to 400,000 clones, 80% to 90% found once. Sequenced: PBMCs or T cells enriched from blood (not recorded which). These receptors were obtained from a man aged 25-45 years who had recovered from COVID-19. The CDR3 runs from the conserved cysteine through the conserved F or W. The D gene is left open where the match is weak. Expanded clones are given a class, and other clones once, few, many or no size at all.

J gene	D gene	V gene	clone size	CDR3 protein	CDR3 DNA
TRBJ1-5	TRBD1	TRBV7-8	.	CASSPDRGQPQHF	TGTGCCAGCAGCCCGGACAGGGGTCAGCCCCAGCATTTT
TRBJ2-5	.	TRBV27	.	CASSQGSGKETQYF	TGTGCCAGCAGCCAAGGGAGTGGTAAAGAGACCCAGTACTTC
TRBJ2-1	.	TRBV6-5	.	CASGPTRLTYNEQFF	TGTGCCAGCGGACCGACTAGGCTCACCTACAATGAGCAGTTCTTC
TRBJ1-4	TRBD1	TRBV7-9	.	CASRAASGTGVEKLFF	TGTGCCAGCAGGGCTGCTTCCGGGACAGGCGTTGAAAAACTGTTTTTT
TRBJ2-5	.	TRBV28	.	CASSWGGEETQYF	TGTGCCAGCAGTTGGGGGGGCGAAGAGACCCAGTACTTC
TRBJ1-2	.	TRBV28	.	CASSSPAGVGLYGYTF	TGTGCCAGCAGTTCGCCGGCCGGGGTGGGGTTATATGGCTACACCTTC
TRBJ2-4	.	TRBV11-2	.	CASSLLRGNIQYF	TGTGCCAGCAGCTTATTAAGGGGAAACATTCAGTACTTC
TRBJ1-2	.	TRBV28	.	CASRQGTANYGYTF	TGTGCCAGCAGACAGGGAACAGCTAACTATGGCTACACCTTC
TRBJ2-5	.	TRBV7-9	.	CASSPQETQYF	TGTGCCAGCAGCCCTCAAGAGACCCAGTACTTC
TRBJ2-7	TRBD1	TRBV18	.	CASSSYQGDEQYF	TGTGCCAGCTCATCTTACCAGGGGGACGAGCAGTACTTC
TRBJ2-5	.	TRBV7-6	.	CASSLGGLPETQYF	TGTGCCAGCAGCTTAGGAGGGCTGCCCGAGACCCAGTACTTC
TRBJ2-1	.	TRBV6-5	.	CASSYRGYEQFF	TGTGCCAGCAGTTACAGAGGGTACGAGCAGTTCTTC
TRBJ1-4	TRBD1	TRBV18	.	CASSPEQAGQGLNEKLFF	TGTGCCAGCTCACCAGAGCAGGCCGGACAGGGCCTTAATGAAAAACTGTTTTTT
TRBJ1-4	TRBD1	TRBV28	once	CASSWGQVGEKLFF	TGTGCCAGCAGTTGGGGACAGGTCGGTGAAAAACTGTTTTTT
TRBJ2-7	.	TRBV20-1	.	CSAISALKSHF	TGCAGTGCTATCTCCGCCCTAAAGTCCCACTTC
TRBJ2-1	TRBD1	TRBV11-2	.	CASSLFVGQGAHNEQFF	TGTGCCAGCAGCTTATTTGTAGGGCAGGGGGCTCACAATGAGCAGTTCTTC
TRBJ2-7	TRBD1	TRBV10-3	.	CAIRQGAVSYEQYF	TGTGCCATCAGACAGGGGGCAGTGTCCTACGAGCAGTACTTC
TRBJ2-7	TRBD1	TRBV27	.	CASKIRTGEAYEQYF	TGTGCCAGCAAAATCAGGACAGGGGAGGCCTACGAGCAGTACTTC
TRBJ2-1	TRBD1	TRBV5-1	.	CASSLEGALRNEQFF	TGCGCCAGCAGCTTGGAGGGGGCTTTAAGGAATGAGCAGTTCTTC
TRBJ1-1	.	TRBV2	.	CTLSFSANTEAFF	TGTACTCTCTCCTTTAGCGCGAACACTGAAGCTTTCTTT